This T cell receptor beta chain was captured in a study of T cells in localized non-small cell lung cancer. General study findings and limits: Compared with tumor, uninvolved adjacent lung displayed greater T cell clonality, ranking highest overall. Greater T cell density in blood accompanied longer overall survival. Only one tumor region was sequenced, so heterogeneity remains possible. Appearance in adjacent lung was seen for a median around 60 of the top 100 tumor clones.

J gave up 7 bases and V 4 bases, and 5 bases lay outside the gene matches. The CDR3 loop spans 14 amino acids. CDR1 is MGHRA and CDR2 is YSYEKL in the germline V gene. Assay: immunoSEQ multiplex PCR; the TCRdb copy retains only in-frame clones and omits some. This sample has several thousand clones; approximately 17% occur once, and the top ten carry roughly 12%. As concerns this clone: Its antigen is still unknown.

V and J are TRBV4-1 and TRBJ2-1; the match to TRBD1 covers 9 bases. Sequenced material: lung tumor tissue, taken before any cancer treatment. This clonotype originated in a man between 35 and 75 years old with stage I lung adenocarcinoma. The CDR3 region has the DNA TGCGCCAGCAGCCCGGGACAGGGAGTGAATGAGCAGTTCTTC. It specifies CASSPGQGVNEQFF.